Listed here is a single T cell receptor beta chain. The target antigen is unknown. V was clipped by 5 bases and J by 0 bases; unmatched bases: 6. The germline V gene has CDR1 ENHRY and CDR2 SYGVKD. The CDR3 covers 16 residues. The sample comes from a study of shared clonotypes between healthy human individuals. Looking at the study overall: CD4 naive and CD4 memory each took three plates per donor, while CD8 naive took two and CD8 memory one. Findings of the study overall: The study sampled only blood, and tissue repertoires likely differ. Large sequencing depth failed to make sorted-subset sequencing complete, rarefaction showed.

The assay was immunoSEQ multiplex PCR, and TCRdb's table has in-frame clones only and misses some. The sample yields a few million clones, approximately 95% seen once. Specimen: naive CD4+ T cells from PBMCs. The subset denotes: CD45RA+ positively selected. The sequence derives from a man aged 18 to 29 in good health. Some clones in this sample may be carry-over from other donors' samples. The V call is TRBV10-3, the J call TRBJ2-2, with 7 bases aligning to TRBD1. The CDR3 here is CAISRTGVTNTGELFF. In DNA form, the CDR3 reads TGTGCCATCAGTCGAACAGGGGTGACGAACACCGGGGAGCTGTTTTTT.